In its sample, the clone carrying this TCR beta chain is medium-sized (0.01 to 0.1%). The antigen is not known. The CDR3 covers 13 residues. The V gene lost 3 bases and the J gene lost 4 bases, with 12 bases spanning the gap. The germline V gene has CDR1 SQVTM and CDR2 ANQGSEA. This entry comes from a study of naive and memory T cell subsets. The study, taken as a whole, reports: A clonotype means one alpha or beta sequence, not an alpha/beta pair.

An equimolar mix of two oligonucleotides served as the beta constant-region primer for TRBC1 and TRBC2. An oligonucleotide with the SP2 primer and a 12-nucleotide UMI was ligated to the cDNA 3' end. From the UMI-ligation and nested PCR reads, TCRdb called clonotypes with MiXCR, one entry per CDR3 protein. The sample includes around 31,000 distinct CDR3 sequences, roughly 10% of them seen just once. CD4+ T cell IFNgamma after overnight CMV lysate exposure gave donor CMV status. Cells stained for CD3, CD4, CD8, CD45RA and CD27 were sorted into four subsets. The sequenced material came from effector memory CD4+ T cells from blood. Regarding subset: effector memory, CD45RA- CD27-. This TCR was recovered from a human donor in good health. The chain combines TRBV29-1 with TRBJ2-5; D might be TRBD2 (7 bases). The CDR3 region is CSVEVGGAETQYF. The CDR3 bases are TGCAGCGTTGAGGTTGGGGGGGCAGAGACCCAGTACTTC.